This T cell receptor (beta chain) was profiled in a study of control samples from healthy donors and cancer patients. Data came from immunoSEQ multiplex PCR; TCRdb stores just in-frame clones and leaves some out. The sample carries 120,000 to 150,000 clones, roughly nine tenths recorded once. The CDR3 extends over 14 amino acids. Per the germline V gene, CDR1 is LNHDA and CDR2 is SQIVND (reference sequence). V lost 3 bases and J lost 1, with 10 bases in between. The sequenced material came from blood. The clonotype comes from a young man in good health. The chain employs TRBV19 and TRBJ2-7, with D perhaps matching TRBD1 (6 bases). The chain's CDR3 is CASSIAQGSYEQYF. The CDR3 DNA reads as TGTGCCAGTAGTATTGCACAGGGTTCCTACGAGCAGTACTTC.